This T cell receptor beta chain emerged from a study of Tregs in tolerant kidney transplant recipients. Study in general: Mixed chimerism was transient after nonmyeloablative marrow transplants from related graft donors.

The repertoire was sequenced with immunoSEQ multiplex PCR; TCRdb's copy has only in-frame clones and lacks some. The table has about 83,000 clones, nearly 98% seen once; the top ten hold 0.55% to 0.6%. Trimming shortened V by 1 base and J by 3 bases, and 12 bases separated the two germline ends. The CDR3 extends over 16 amino acids. The germline V gene encodes CDR1 MDHEN and CDR2 SYDVKM. This sequence joins TRBV28 and TRBJ2-2, with D possibly being TRBD1 (6 bases). Source: CD4+ T cells from blood, taken before the transplant. The TCR comes from a human donor who received a combined kidney and bone marrow transplant. The CDR3 sequence is CASSLYGAGDTGELFF. The CDR3 nucleotides are TGTGCCAGCAGTTTATACGGGGCAGGGGACACCGGGGAGCTGTTTTTT. Based on the CDR3 plus reference TRBV28 and TRBJ2-2, the full variable domain is DVKVTQSSRYLVKRTGEKVFLECVQDMDHENMFWYRQDPGLGLRLIYFSYDVKMKEKGDIPEGYSVSREKKERFSLILESASTNQTSMYLCASSLYGAGDTGELFFGEGSRLTVL.